This T cell receptor beta chain comes out of a study of blood T cell repertoires in COVID-19. Study as a whole: The study drew acute and convalescent COVID-19 samples from the United States, Italy and Spain. PBMCs, B-cell-depleted T cells, or T cells were the source of the cDNA or gDNA that made up the material.

The CDR3 length is 19 residues. CDR1 and CDR2 from the germline V gene are MNHEY and SMNVEV (reference sequence). V lost 5 bases and J lost 2; bases outside the gene matches: 11. The cohort comprised adults aged about 18 to 100 years residing in approximately 25 US areas. Participant-reported clinical history was the basis for cohort assignment. Clones were read by immunoSEQ multiplex PCR, and TCRdb kept only the in-frame ones, dropping some. The sample shows 490,000 or so clones, around 87% of them seen only once. Sequenced sample: PBMCs or T cells enriched from blood (not recorded which). The rearrangement links TRBV27 to TRBJ2-1; 14 bases are a match to TRBD2. This receptor was taken from a woman aged 40 to 50 who had recovered from COVID-19. The CDR3 coding sequence is TGTGCCAGCAGTAACCTCGGACTAGCGGGAGGACAAACCTACAATGAGCAGTTCTTC. Amino acid sequence: CASSNLGLAGGQTYNEQFF.